Listed below are T cell receptor beta chains from one sample, sequenced in a study of cytotoxic CD8 clonotypes in ibrutinib-treated CLL. Here immunoSEQ multiplex PCR was the method, and the copy in TCRdb shows in-frame clones only, minus some. The repertoire holds approximately 340,000 clones, 67% seen once, with roughly 6% in the top ten. Sample: PBMCs, taken after 36 months of ibrutinib treatment. These receptor sequences come from a human donor with chronic lymphocytic leukemia. Both conserved end residues are part of each CDR3.

V	J	CDR3
TRBV28	TRBJ2-7	CASALAEPYEQYF
TRBV19	TRBJ1-6	CASSGGQLNSPLHF
TRBV2	TRBJ2-1	CASSETNRDYNEQFF
TRBV7-8	TRBJ1-2	CASSPKGGGYTF
TRBV2	TRBJ2-6	CASSEGQGYSGANVLTF
TRBV4-1	TRBJ2-7	CASSQVVFGTGLIYEQYF
TRBV20-1	TRBJ2-1	CSARDDEQFF
TRBV29-1	TRBJ2-3	CSVRGTRMVPDTQYF
TRBV29-1	TRBJ2-1	CSVERTGSYNEQFF
TRBV20-1	TRBJ2-7	CSALARYEQYF
TRBV11-3	TRBJ2-2	CASSLCRPRRGTGELFF
TRBV27	TRBJ2-7	CASSLGGRGPYEQYF
TRBV4-1	TRBJ1-2	CASSQDSTGGDGYTF
TRBV10-2	TRBJ1-6	CASSDTGGVNSPLHF
TRBV10-1	TRBJ2-2	CASSEFRGENTGELFF
TRBV15	TRBJ2-7	CATSWERSYEQYF
TRBV7-2	TRBJ1-2	CASSLGWQGRDGYTF
TRBV15	TRBJ1-5	CATSRDRGHNQPQHF
TRBV6-1	TRBJ2-7	CASLRGTPYEQYF
TRBV18	TRBJ1-2	CASSPGAGNNYGYTF
TRBV7-9	TRBJ1-5	CASSRTADQPQHF
TRBV28	TRBJ2-7	CASSPPGTGTYEQYF